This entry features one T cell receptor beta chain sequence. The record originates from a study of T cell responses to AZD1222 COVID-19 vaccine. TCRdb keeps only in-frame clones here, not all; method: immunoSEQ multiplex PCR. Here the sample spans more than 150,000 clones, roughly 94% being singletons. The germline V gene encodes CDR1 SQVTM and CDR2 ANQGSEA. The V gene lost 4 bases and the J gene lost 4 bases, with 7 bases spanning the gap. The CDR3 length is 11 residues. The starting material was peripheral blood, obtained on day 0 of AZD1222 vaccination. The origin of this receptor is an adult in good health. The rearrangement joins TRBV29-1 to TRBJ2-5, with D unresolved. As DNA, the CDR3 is TGCAGCGTTGGCCGAGGAGAGACCCAGTACTTC. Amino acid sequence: CSVGRGETQYF.